These 11 T cell receptor beta chains share one sample of origin, sequenced in a study of long-term antiretroviral therapy in people with HIV. With survey level as its setting, the immunoSEQ assay was v3.0. Sequencing was performed with immunoSEQ multiplex PCR; in TCRdb, only in-frame clones are kept and a portion is missing. This sample has 9,000 to 15,000 clones; around three quarters occur once, and the top ten carry 13%. The source was unsorted PBMCs, collected about 3.1 years before starting antiretroviral therapy. The source of these receptors is a man in his forties with HIV.

This clone is judged medium-sized. The sample holds other DNA sequences that translate to the same CDR3. The rearrangement uses TRBV4-3 and TRBJ1-5; D gene ambiguous. The CDR3 spans 15 residues. V lost 0 bases and J 3 bases, leaving 9 bases between the germline ends. Germline lookup yields CDR1 LGHNA and CDR2 YSLEER. CDR3 residues: CASSQDRQDNQPQHF. CDR3 coding DNA: TGCGCCAGCAGCCAAGATCGGCAAGACAATCAGCCCCAGCATTTT.

V is TRBV28 and J is TRBJ2-7, with D possibly matching TRBD2 (5 bases). This CDR3 is built from 12 residues. Germline V gene sequence: CDR1 MDHEN, CDR2 SYDVKM. V lost 10 bases, J lost 9 bases, and 19 bases lay in between. The CDR3 sequence is CATTRHSGGQYF. The CDR3 DNA follows: TGTGCCACCACGAGGCATTCAGGAGGGCAGTACTTC.

This clone was observed once. The chain is built from TRBV11-2 and TRBJ2-4, with TRBD1 as a possible D gene (6 bases). This CDR3 spans 16 amino acids. The germline CDR1 and CDR2 sequences are SGHAT and FQNNGV. V was cut by 0 bases and J by 8 bases, with 17 bases left in between. CDR3 sequence reads: CASSLDYVGDTHIQYF. The DNA for the CDR3 is TGTGCCAGCAGCTTAGATTACGTTGGGGACACCCACATTCAGTACTTC.

This sequence joins TRBV30 and TRBJ2-1, with D maybe TRBD2 (6 bases). With 0 bases removed from V and 3 bases from J, the gap between germline ends came to 9 bases. In germline, CDR1 is GTSNPN, CDR2 SVGIG (reference sequence). CDR3 size: 14 residues. CDR3 sequence: CAWSVGSIYNEQFF. CDR3 DNA: TGTGCCTGGAGTGTCGGGAGTATCTACAATGAGCAGTTCTTC.

This clone was picked up one time. V is TRBV18 and J is TRBJ2-7, with D unclear. This CDR3 is 14 amino acids long. Germline assignment: CDR1 KGHSH and CDR2 LQKENI. V gave up 2 bases and J gave up 0 bases, with 8 bases separating them. In nucleotides, the CDR3 is TGTGCCAGCTCACCAAATCCTAGCTCCTACGAGCAGTACTTC. Translation: CASSPNPSSYEQYF.

CDR3 nucleotide sequence: TGTGCCAGCACCCTACCCGGGCTCGTAGGACAGTACTTC. Translated, it gives CASTLPGLVGQYF. The chain carries TRBV7-2 and TRBJ2-5; no reliable D call. The germline V gene encodes CDR1 SGHTA and CDR2 FQGNSA. CDR3 length: 13 amino acids. The germline V and J ends were trimmed by 7 bases and 11 bases, with 20 bases remaining between them.

V usage is TRBV29-1 and J usage is TRBJ2-7; D gene uncertain. The CDR3 covers 12 residues. The V end lost 3 bases, the J end lost 5 bases, and 11 bases lay between the germline ends. Per germline, CDR1 SQVTM and CDR2 ANQGSEA. The CDR3: CSVEVVRDEQYF. CDR3 in DNA: TGCAGCGTTGAGGTAGTACGAGACGAGCAGTACTTC.

This chain joins TRBV5-8 and TRBJ2-5; D may match TRBD1 or TRBD2 (5 bases each). Germline V gene data show CDR1 as SGHTS and CDR2 as YDEGEE. Deletions cut 7 bases from V and 4 bases from J, with 17 bases between. This CDR3 contains 14 residues. CDR3 sequence: CASGESWGGETQYF. CDR3 nucleotides: TGTGCCAGCGGGGAGAGTTGGGGCGGAGAGACCCAGTACTTC.

The gene calls are TRBV6-5 and TRBJ2-7; TRBD1 is a possible D gene (6 bases). CDR1 is MNHEY and CDR2 is SVGAGI in the germline V gene. The CDR3 totals 16 residues. Trimming removed 2 bases at V and 2 bases at J, with 16 bases between. CDR3 sequence: CASSYGGPRGAYEQYF. CDR3 nucleotides: TGTGCCAGCAGTTACGGTGGGCCCAGGGGAGCCTACGAGCAGTACTTC.

This clone was counted between two and nine times. The chain has TRBV21-1 and TRBJ2-7; the DNA was not used to check the table's D call, TRBD1. TRBV21-1 is an annotated pseudogene. The CDR3 extends over 13 amino acids. The CDR3 DNA follows: TGTGCCAGCAGCAAGACAGAACAGGGCGAGCAGTACTTC. It specifies CASSKTEQGEQYF.

The chain links TRBV6-5 to TRBJ2-5; possible D gene TRBD1, 5 bases. The CDR3 sequence is 11 residues long. The germline V and J ends were trimmed by 4 bases and 5 bases, with 5 bases remaining between them. Germline V gives CDR1 MNHEY, CDR2 SVGAGI. CDR3: CASSWGETQYF. The CDR3 nucleotides read TGTGCCAGCAGTTGGGGCGAGACCCAGTACTTC.